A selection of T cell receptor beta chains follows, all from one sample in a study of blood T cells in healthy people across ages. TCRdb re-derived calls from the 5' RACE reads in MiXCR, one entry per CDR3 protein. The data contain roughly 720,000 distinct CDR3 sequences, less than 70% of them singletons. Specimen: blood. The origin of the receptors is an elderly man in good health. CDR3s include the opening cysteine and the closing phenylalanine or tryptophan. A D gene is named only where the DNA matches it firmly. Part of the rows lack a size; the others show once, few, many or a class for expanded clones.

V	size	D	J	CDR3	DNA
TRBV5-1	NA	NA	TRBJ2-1	CASRAGTLNEQFF	TGCGCCAGCAGGGCCGGGACCCTTAATGAGCAGTTCTTC
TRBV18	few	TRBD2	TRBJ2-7	CASSPPGTGLAMREQYF	TGTGCCAGCTCACCACCTGGGACGGGACTAGCGATGAGGGAGCAGTACTTC
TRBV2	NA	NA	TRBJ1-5	CASRKESAGDQPQHF	TGTGCCAGCAGGAAAGAATCGGCAGGGGATCAGCCCCAGCATTTT
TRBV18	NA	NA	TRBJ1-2	CASSPLTSTGGYTF	TGTGCCAGCTCACCTTTGACATCAACGGGGGGCTACACCTTC
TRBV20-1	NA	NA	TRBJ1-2	CSATQVLNYGYTF	TGCAGTGCTACACAGGTCTTGAACTATGGCTACACCTTC
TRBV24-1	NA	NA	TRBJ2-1	CATSDFGSTRNEQFF	TGTGCCACCAGTGATTTCGGGAGCACGAGAAATGAGCAGTTCTTC
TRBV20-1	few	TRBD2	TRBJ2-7	CSAGGGTSGSYEQYF	TGCAGTGCAGGGGGCGGGACTAGCGGGTCCTACGAGCAGTACTTC
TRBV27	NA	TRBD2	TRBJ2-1	CASSFSSWTSGHNEQFF	TGTGCCAGCAGTTTTTCCTCTTGGACTAGCGGCCACAATGAGCAGTTCTTC
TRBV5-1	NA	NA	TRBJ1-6	CASSTLSDSPLHF	TGCGCCAGCAGCACCCTCTCGGATTCACCCCTCCACTTT
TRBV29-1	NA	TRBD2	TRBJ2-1	CSTGGGGTSYNEQFF	TGCAGCACTGGGGGCGGGGGGACTTCCTACAATGAGCAGTTCTTC
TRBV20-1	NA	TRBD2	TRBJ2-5	CSARDHGRAKETQYF	TGCAGTGCTAGAGATCACGGGAGGGCCAAAGAGACCCAGTACTTC
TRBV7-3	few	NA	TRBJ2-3	CASSSVGSGTQYF	TGTGCCAGCAGCTCCGTTGGGAGTGGGACGCAGTATTTT
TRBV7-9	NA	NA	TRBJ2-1	CASSHDRSFNNEQFF	TGTGCCAGCAGCCATGACAGAAGTTTCAACAATGAGCAGTTCTTC
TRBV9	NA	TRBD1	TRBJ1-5	CASSVGMDRIQPQHF	TGTGCCAGCAGCGTAGGCATGGACAGGATTCAGCCCCAGCATTTT
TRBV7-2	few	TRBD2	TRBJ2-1	CASSLDSGSSNEQFF	TGTGCCAGCAGCTTAGACAGCGGGAGCTCGAATGAGCAGTTCTTC
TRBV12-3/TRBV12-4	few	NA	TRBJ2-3	CASSLGNRYAYF	TGTGCCAGCAGTTTGGGTAACAGATACGCGTATTTT
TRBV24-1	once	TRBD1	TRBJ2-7	CATSAPGTGGYEQYF	TGTGCCACCAGTGCCCCGGGGACAGGGGGCTACGAGCAGTACTTC
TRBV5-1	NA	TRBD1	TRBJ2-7	CASSPGGYNEQYF	TGCGCCAGCAGTCCAGGGGGCTACAATGAGCAGTACTTC